What follows is one T cell receptor beta chain and its context. The same CDR3 also results from other DNA sequences found in this sample. This sample is part of a study of blood T cell repertoires in COVID-19. Per the study methods: Estimation of nucleated cell counts was performed using reference gene primer amplification. Sequencing was performed with immunoSEQ multiplex PCR; in TCRdb, only in-frame clones are kept and a portion is missing. V, J and clone size were drawn from that table, and D and trimming were deduced from the DNA. Among about 140,000 clones listed, 65% to 80% were seen once. The clonotype originates from a man older than 75 with acute or convalescent COVID-19. Sequenced input: peripheral blood.

Here the CDR3 DNA reads TGTGCCAGCAGCTTTGGGACAGGGGGCTTAGCAGATACGCAGTATTTT. Encoded protein: CASSFGTGGLADTQYF. This rearrangement joins TRBV7-6 to TRBJ2-3; 12 nucleotides align to TRBD1. J lost 4 bases, V lost 3 bases, and 5 bases had no gene match. The CDR3 sequence is 16 residues long. Germline V lookup: CDR1 SGHVS, CDR2 FNYEAQ.